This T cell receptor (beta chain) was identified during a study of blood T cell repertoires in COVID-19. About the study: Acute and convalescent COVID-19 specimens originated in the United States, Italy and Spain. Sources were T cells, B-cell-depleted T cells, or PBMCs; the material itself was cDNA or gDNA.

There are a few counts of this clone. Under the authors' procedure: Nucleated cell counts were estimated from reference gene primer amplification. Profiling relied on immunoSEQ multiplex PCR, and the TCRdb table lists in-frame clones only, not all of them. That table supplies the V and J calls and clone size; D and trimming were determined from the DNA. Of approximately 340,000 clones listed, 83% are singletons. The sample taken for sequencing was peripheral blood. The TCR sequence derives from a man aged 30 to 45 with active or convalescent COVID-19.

CDR3 sequence: CASARGTGGHTYEQYF. For the CDR3, the DNA is TGTGCCAGCGCTCGGGGGACAGGGGGCCATACCTACGAGCAGTACTTC. This sequence joins TRBV9 and TRBJ2-7; TRBD1 matches 12 bases. Germline loops: CDR1 SGDLS, CDR2 YYNGEE. The CDR3 extends over 16 amino acids. J was trimmed by 2 bases and V by 7 bases; bases with no gene match: 10.